The T cell receptor (beta chain) described here comes from a study of T cells after yellow fever vaccination. Whole-study findings and limits: Subsequent booster samples again held most clones from primary vaccination (96% CD4, about 90% CD8).

As concerns this clonotype: Its antigen is not known.

As TCR cDNA was made by 5'RACE template switching, a universal primer site and UMIs were added. Each CDR3 protein is one row after TCRdb ran MiXCR on the 5' RACE reads. Of hundreds of thousands of distinct CDR3 sequences in the sample, more than 8.5% are singletons; the top ten hold about 20%. This material consisted of PBMCs, taken on the day of the first yellow fever vaccination. The sequence derives from a man younger than 35 who received the YFV17D yellow fever vaccine.

CDR3 residues: CASSSQAYEQYV. CDR3 sequence (DNA): TGTGCCAGCAGCTCACAAGCCTACGAGCAGTACGTC. The chain employs TRBV2 and TRBJ2-7; D is uncertain. Germline CDR1 SNHLY, CDR2 FYNNEI. This CDR3 is 12 amino acids long. Trimming took off 6 bases at V and 2 bases at J, with 8 bases between the two ends.